Listed here are 30 T cell receptor beta chains from one sample, sequenced in a study of T cells in narcolepsy. Assay: immunoSEQ multiplex PCR; the TCRdb copy retains only in-frame clones and omits some. The sample lists 21,000 or so clones, 92% occurring once. The sequenced sample consisted of CD45RA- memory CD4+ T cells from PBMCs. The receptor source for this set is a human donor with narcolepsy.

The V and J genes are TRBV18 and TRBJ1-2; 9 bases align to TRBD1. The CDR3 consists of 14 residues. V shed 8 bases, J shed 7 bases, and the junction held 11 bases outside the gene matches. Germline CDR1 and CDR2: KGHSH and LQKENI. CDR3 bases: TGTGCCAGCCTACCGGGACAGGGAGCGGGTGGCTACACCTTC. This sequence encodes CASLPGQGAGGYTF.

V is TRBV14 and J is TRBJ2-1, with D maybe TRBD2 (6 bases). Germline V gene data show CDR1 as SGHDN and CDR2 as FVKESK. V was clipped by 0 bases and J by 2 bases, with 11 bases between them. The CDR3 sequence is 16 residues long. In DNA, the CDR3 is TGTGCCAGCAGCCAAGAAAGGGGCGGGACCTACAATGAGCAGTTCTTC. The encoded protein is CASSQERGGTYNEQFF.

V usage is TRBV6-1 and J usage is TRBJ2-3, with 7 bases aligning to TRBD1. V shed 6 bases, J shed 6 bases, and the junction held 6 bases outside the gene matches. The CDR3 totals 13 residues. Germline CDR1 and CDR2: MNHNS and SASEGT. The CDR3 is CASRSTGVDTQYF. CDR3 DNA sequence: TGTGCCAGCAGGTCTACAGGGGTGGATACGCAGTATTTT.

The chain links TRBV30 to TRBJ1-5, with 7 bases lining up with TRBD1. This CDR3 has 13 amino acids. Germline assignment: CDR1 GTSNPN and CDR2 SVGIG (reference sequence). V shed 2 bases and J 6 bases; nucleotides not matched to a gene: 4. The CDR3 DNA reads TGTGCCTGGAGTACGACAGGGACTCAGCCCCAGCATTTT. It specifies CAWSTTGTQPQHF.

The chain recombines TRBV29-1 with TRBJ2-5, with 8 bases lining up with TRBD1. This CDR3 is 13 amino acids long. From germline, CDR1 is SQVTM and CDR2 ANQGSEA. Trimming at V came to 5 bases and at J to 5 bases, leaving 7 bases not matched to a gene. The CDR3 DNA sequence: TGCAGCGTTTTACAGGGGGGCGAGGAGACCCAGTACTTC. It translates to CSVLQGGEETQYF.

The chain recombines TRBV11-2 with TRBJ2-7; TRBD2 is a possible D gene (6 bases). The CDR3 totals 14 residues. Germline V gives CDR1 SGHAT, CDR2 FQNNGV. V dropped 4 bases and J dropped 1 base, with 11 bases sitting between them. CDR3 loop: CASSSGLMSYEQYF. The CDR3 DNA reads as TGTGCCAGCAGCTCAGGACTAATGTCCTACGAGCAGTACTTC.

The genes are TRBV6-5 and TRBJ1-3; D perhaps matches TRBD1 (5 bases). CDR1 is MNHEY and CDR2 is SVGAGI in the germline V gene. The CDR3 spans 16 residues. Between the trimmed V and J ends, which lost 8 bases and 4 bases, there was a span of 21 bases. CDR3 protein: CASGYSGPRQGNTIYF. Written as DNA, the CDR3 is TGTGCCAGCGGCTACTCCGGACCGAGACAGGGAAACACCATATATTTT.

This clone was recorded a few times. The rearrangement joins TRBV6-4 to TRBJ1-4; tentatively, D is TRBD1 (5 bases). Trimming stripped 2 bases from V and 10 bases from J, with 23 bases between. CDR1 MRHNA and CDR2 SNTAGT come from the germline V gene. This CDR3 is built from 17 residues. The CDR3 region has the DNA TGTGCCAGCAGTGACGAAGGGGCCGTCTCAAAGACCGGAAAACTGTTTTTT. Translation: CASSDEGAVSKTGKLFF.

V gene TRBV30 combines with J gene TRBJ2-1; 7 nucleotides line up with TRBD2. Germline CDR1 reads GTSNPN; CDR2 reads SVGIG (reference sequence). CDR3 length: 12 residues. Trimming removed 8 bases from V and 7 bases from J; junction bases left unmatched: 8. The CDR3 protein is CAGPGLWNEQFF. The DNA for the CDR3 is TGTGCCGGGCCGGGACTATGGAATGAGCAGTTCTTC.

This clone was seen only once. The chain couples TRBV7-9 to TRBJ2-2, with 13 positions matching TRBD2. V was clipped by 1 base and J by 4 bases; unmatched bases: 6. Germline V gives CDR1 SEHNR, CDR2 FQNEAQ (reference sequence). This CDR3 is built from 18 residues. The CDR3 DNA reads TGTGCCAGCAGCTTAGGAACTAGCGGGAGGGGTAGCACCGGGGAGCTGTTTTTT. Protein: CASSLGTSGRGSTGELFF.

This chain links TRBV11-2 with TRBJ2-7; 11 bases fit TRBD2. Germline V gene lookup returns CDR1 SGHAT and CDR2 FQNNGV. The CDR3 runs 15 residues. V trimming: 2 bases; J trimming: 7 bases; junction bases outside the gene matches: 7. DNA for the CDR3: TGTGCCAGCAGCTTAAATAGCGGGAGGGCCGGTGAGCAGTACTTC. As protein: CASSLNSGRAGEQYF.

The gene calls are TRBV7-9 and TRBJ1-5; D perhaps matches TRBD1 (6 bases). The CDR3 length is 16 residues. The V end was cut by 5 bases, the J end by 1 base, with 15 bases between. CDR1 is SEHNR, CDR2 FQNEAQ, per germline (reference sequence). In nucleotides, the CDR3 is TGTGCCAGCAGCCGGGGGGCGGGGGAAAGCAATCAGCCCCAGCATTTT. This gives the protein CASSRGAGESNQPQHF.

CDR3 amino acids: CASSLYLNTGELFF. Written as DNA, the CDR3 is TGTGCCAGCAGCTTGTATCTGAACACCGGGGAGCTGTTTTTT. This chain connects TRBV5-6 to TRBJ2-2; D remains unclear. In germline, CDR1 is SGHDT, CDR2 YYEEEE. CDR3 size: 14 residues. Trimming took 1 base from V and 1 from J, leaving 5 bases between them.

This clone has just one count. The rearrangement joins TRBV2 to TRBJ1-4, with D possibly matching TRBD1 (6 bases). V was trimmed by 7 bases and J by 7 bases, leaving 13 bases between them. The CDR3 is 13 amino acids. In germline, CDR1 is SNHLY, CDR2 FYNNEI. CDR3 nucleotide sequence: TGTGCCAGCACAGAAGGGACAACTGAAAAACTGTTTTTT. Residues: CASTEGTTEKLFF.

This clone was found once. The chain uses TRBV6-6 and TRBJ2-5; the D is unclear. CDR1 and CDR2 (germline): MNHNY, SVGAGI (reference sequence). The CDR3 spans 10 residues. Trimming cost V 2 bases and J 6 bases, with 1 base left between them. The DNA of the CDR3 is TGTGCCAGCAGTTACAAGACCCAGTACTTC. Amino acid sequence: CASSYKTQYF.

This clone was seen just once. The rearrangement uses TRBV29-1 and TRBJ2-5; TRBD1 matches at 7 bases. The CDR3 loop spans 13 amino acids. Unmatched junction bases numbered 6, after V lost 3 bases and J lost 5 bases. Per the germline V gene, CDR1 is SQVTM and CDR2 is ANQGSEA. CDR3 in amino acids: CSVEKGADETQYF. The CDR3, as DNA: TGCAGCGTTGAGAAGGGGGCTGATGAGACCCAGTACTTC.

The chain is built from TRBV2 and TRBJ1-1, with D maybe TRBD1 (6 bases). Germline CDR1 is SNHLY and CDR2 is FYNNEI. The CDR3 is 14 residues long. V was pared by 9 bases and J by 4 bases, with 18 bases between. CDR3 in amino acids: CASHLDRVGTEAFF. CDR3 sequence (DNA): TGTGCCAGTCACTTGGACAGAGTCGGCACTGAAGCTTTCTTT.

This chain links TRBV7-9 with TRBJ2-3; 11 nucleotides agree with TRBD2. The CDR3 is 18 residues long. V shed 4 bases and J 0 bases; nucleotides not matched to a gene: 9. CDR1 and CDR2 from the germline V gene are SEHNR and FQNEAQ (reference sequence). In DNA, the CDR3 is TGTGCCAGCAGCTCCCTAGCGGGAGGAGGTACTAGCACAGATACGCAGTATTTT. This sequence encodes CASSSLAGGGTSTDTQYF.

The chain recombines TRBV7-8 with TRBJ2-3; 10 bases are shared with TRBD2. The ends lost 5 bases at V and 3 bases at J; junction bases unmatched: 11. The CDR3 sequence is 17 residues long. The germline gives CDR1 SGHVS, CDR2 FQNEAQ. CDR3 coding DNA: TGTGCCAGCAGCCCCCGAGGGGCTAGCGGGAGTACAGATACGCAGTATTTT. It yields the protein CASSPRGASGSTDTQYF.

This chain joins TRBV5-1 and TRBJ2-4, with D perhaps matching TRBD2 (5 bases). Germline V gene lookup returns CDR1 SGHRS and CDR2 YFSETQ. This CDR3 is built from 17 residues. Trimming removed 0 bases from V and 0 bases from J, with 13 bases in between. The CDR3 reads CASSLGMRVLAKNIQYF. The DNA of the CDR3 is TGCGCCAGCAGCTTGGGAATGAGGGTACTAGCCAAAAACATTCAGTACTTC.

The rearrangement links TRBV30 to TRBJ1-1, with D possibly matching TRBD1 (6 bases). CDR1 and CDR2 (germline): GTSNPN, SVGIG (reference sequence). Trimming removed 1 base at V and 3 bases at J, with 9 bases between. The CDR3 totals 13 residues. CDR3 bases: TGTGCCTGGAGTGACAGGGTTGACACTGAAGCTTTCTTT. Its protein is CAWSDRVDTEAFF.

Worth noting for this clone: Mismatch with germline at one junction end may stem from a read error. This chain joins TRBV7-7 and TRBJ1-1, with TRBD1 matching 8 bases. CDR3 length equals 15 residues. Germline values: CDR1 SSHAT, CDR2 FNYEAQ (reference sequence). CDR3 sequence (DNA): TGTGCTAGCAGCCCCGGGACAGGCCTCAACACTGAAGCTTTCTTT. This codes for CASSPGTGLNTEAFF.

The sample holds a few counts of this clone. The chain employs TRBV6-5 and TRBJ1-1, with 8 bases lining up with TRBD1. Germline CDR1 and CDR2: MNHEY and SVGAGI. Trimming at V came to 6 bases and at J to 5 bases, leaving 11 bases not matched to a gene. This CDR3 spans 15 amino acids. This chain's CDR3 is CASSRKTGGGTEAFF. The CDR3 region has the DNA TGTGCCAGCAGCAGAAAAACAGGGGGGGGTACTGAAGCTTTCTTT.

The chain combines TRBV28 with TRBJ2-7; D is uncertain. Trimming removed 6 bases at V and 0 bases at J, with 12 bases between. CDR1 is MDHEN, CDR2 SYDVKM, per germline. The CDR3 consists of 14 residues. CDR3 nucleotide sequence: TGTGCCAGCAGCCGCACTCCAAGCTCCTACGAGCAGTACTTC. Translating gives CASSRTPSSYEQYF.

V usage is TRBV10-3 and J usage is TRBJ2-7; D is unresolved. The CDR3 extends over 11 amino acids. Trimming pared 6 bases from V and 5 bases from J, leaving 8 bases between. Looked up from germline, CDR1 is ENHRY and CDR2 is SYGVKD. The CDR3 DNA reads TGTGCCATCAGGGGATACCACGAGCAGTACTTC. Amino acid sequence: CAIRGYHEQYF.

CDR3 residues: CASSGTGGAKSGNTIYF. CDR3 nucleotide sequence: TGTGCCAGCAGCGGGACAGGGGGCGCGAAGTCTGGAAACACCATATATTTT. The chain is built from TRBV2 and TRBJ1-3; 12 positions agree with TRBD1. Germline lookup yields CDR1 SNHLY and CDR2 FYNNEI. The length of the CDR3 is 17 residues. Trimming at V came to 6 bases and at J to 1 base, leaving 7 bases not matched to a gene.

The chain recombines TRBV5-1 with TRBJ1-4; D gene uncertain. Germline V gene sequence: CDR1 SGHRS, CDR2 YFSETQ. The germline V and J ends were trimmed by 0 bases and 8 bases, with 14 bases remaining between them. The CDR3 covers 15 residues. The CDR3 sequence is CASSLEAALGEKLFF. CDR3 coding DNA: TGCGCCAGCAGCTTGGAGGCAGCATTGGGCGAAAAACTGTTTTTT.

This sequence joins TRBV7-1 and TRBJ1-5; D is perhaps TRBD1 (5 bases). TRBV7-1 is marked as an open reading frame, function uncertain. Trimming stripped 3 bases from V and 7 bases from J, with 19 bases between. CDR3 size: 16 residues. CDR3 sequence (DNA): TGTGCCAGCAGCTCCCCACCGGGGACTTTCGGCCAGCCCCAGCATTTT. Its protein product is CASSSPPGTFGQPQHF.

The CDR3 coding sequence is TGTGCCAGCAGCCTCGGACAGGGAAACTCTGGAAACACCATATATTTT. Amino acids: CASSLGQGNSGNTIYF. The J gene is TRBJ1-3, the V gene TRBV7-6; TRBD1 aligns across 8 bases. V lost 5 bases, J lost 0 bases, and 6 bases stayed unmatched. Germline CDR1 reads SGHVS; CDR2 reads FNYEAQ. The CDR3 has 16 amino acids.

This chain connects TRBV30 to TRBJ2-1, with 13 positions matching TRBD2. The V gene's germline CDR1 is GTSNPN and CDR2 SVGIG (reference sequence). The length of the CDR3 is 15 residues. With 8 bases clipped from V and 2 bases from J, the junction kept 6 bases outside the gene matches. CDR3 sequence: CAGGGTSGAYNEQFF. DNA of the CDR3: TGTGCCGGGGGGGGGACTAGCGGGGCCTACAATGAGCAGTTCTTC. Complete variable domain (other parts from reference TRBV30 and TRBJ2-1): SQTIHQWPATLVQPVGSPLSLECTVEGTSNPNLYWYRQAAGRGLQLLFYSVGIGQISSEVPQNLSASRPQDRQFILSSKKLLLSDSGFYLCAGGGTSGAYNEQFFGPGTRLTVL.